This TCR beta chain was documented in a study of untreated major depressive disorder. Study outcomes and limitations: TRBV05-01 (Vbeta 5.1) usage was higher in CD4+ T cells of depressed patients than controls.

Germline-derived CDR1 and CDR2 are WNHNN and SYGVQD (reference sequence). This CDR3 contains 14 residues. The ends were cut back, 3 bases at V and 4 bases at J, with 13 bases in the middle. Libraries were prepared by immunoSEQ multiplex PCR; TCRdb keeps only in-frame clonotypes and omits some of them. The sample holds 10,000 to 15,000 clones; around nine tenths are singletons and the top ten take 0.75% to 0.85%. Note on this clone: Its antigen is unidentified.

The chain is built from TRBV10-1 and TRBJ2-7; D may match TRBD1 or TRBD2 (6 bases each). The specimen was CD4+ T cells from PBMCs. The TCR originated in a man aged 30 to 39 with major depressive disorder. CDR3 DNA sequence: TGCGCCAGCAGTGACGGGGGCGCGGGTTACGAGCAGTACTTC. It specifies CASSDGGAGYEQYF.